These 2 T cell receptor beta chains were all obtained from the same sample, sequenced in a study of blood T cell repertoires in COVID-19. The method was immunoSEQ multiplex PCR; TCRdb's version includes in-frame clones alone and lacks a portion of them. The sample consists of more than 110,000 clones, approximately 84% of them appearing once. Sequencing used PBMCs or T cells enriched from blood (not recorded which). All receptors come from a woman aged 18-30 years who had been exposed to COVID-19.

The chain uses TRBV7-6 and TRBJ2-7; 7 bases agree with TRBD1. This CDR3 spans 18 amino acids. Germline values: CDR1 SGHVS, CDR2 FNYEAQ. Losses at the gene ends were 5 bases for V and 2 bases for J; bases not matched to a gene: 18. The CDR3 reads CASSPGEGGLGVPYEQYF. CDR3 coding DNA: TGTGCCAGCAGCCCCGGCGAAGGGGGCTTGGGGGTACCCTACGAGCAGTACTTC.

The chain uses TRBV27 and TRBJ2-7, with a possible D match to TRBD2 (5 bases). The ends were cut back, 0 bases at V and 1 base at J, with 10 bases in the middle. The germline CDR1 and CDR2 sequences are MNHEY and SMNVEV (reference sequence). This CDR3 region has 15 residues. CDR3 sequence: CASSLSAGWSYEQYF. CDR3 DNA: TGTGCCAGCAGTTTATCGGCGGGTTGGTCCTACGAGCAGTACTTC.